This TCR beta chain was sequenced in a study of T-cell reconstitution after alpha-beta-depleted transplantation in children. The germline gives CDR1 KGHDR, CDR2 SFDVKD. The CDR3 totals 16 residues. The ends lost 10 bases at V and 2 bases at J; junction bases unmatched: 15. The TCRbeta library incorporated unique molecular identifiers. From the PCR reads, TCRdb called clonotypes with MiXCR, one entry per CDR3 protein. The table lists hundreds of thousands of distinct CDR3 sequences, 15% to 20% of them singletons, with 0.85% to 1.3% in the top ten. The V and J genes are TRBV24-1 and TRBJ2-5, with TRBD1 identical over 7 bases. The starting material was PBMCs from the stem cell graft donor, obtained from the stem cell graft. The sequence came from a human donor who donated a stem cell graft to a child with acute myeloid leukemia. This CDR3 is CATSLGPIRGQETQYF. In DNA, the CDR3 is TGTGCCACAAGTTTAGGCCCTATCAGGGGGCAAGAGACCCAGTACTTC.